The 6 T cell receptor beta chains below all came from one sample that was sequenced in a study of shared clonotypes between healthy human individuals. Measured with immunoSEQ multiplex PCR; TCRdb has only the in-frame clones, and not every one. This sample has about a million clones, with approximately 80% found just once. The sequenced sample was memory CD4+ T cells sorted from blood. The subset is: CD45RA-negative fraction. The receptors were gathered from a young man in good health.

The chain couples TRBV9 to TRBJ2-2, with 7 bases matching TRBD1. CDR1 is SGDLS, CDR2 YYNGEE, per germline. The ends lost 3 bases at V and 4 bases at J; junction bases unmatched: 6. CDR3 length: 15 amino acids. Here the CDR3 DNA reads TGTGCCAGCAGCGAGACCGGGACAGCCACCGGGGAGCTGTTTTTT. Amino acid sequence: CASSETGTATGELFF.

The rearrangement joins TRBV19 to TRBJ1-1, with a tentative D call TRBD1 (6 bases). There are 14 residues in the CDR3. V was cut by 5 bases and J by 5 bases, with 15 bases left in between. The germline V gene encodes CDR1 LNHDA and CDR2 SQIVND (reference sequence). The DNA of the CDR3 is TGTGCCAGTAGTGTTGTGGGGGCGAGAACTGAAGCTTTCTTT. Protein: CASSVVGARTEAFF.

The chain uses TRBV6-1 and TRBJ1-5, with TRBD1 matching 10 bases. CDR1 and CDR2 from the germline V gene are MNHNS and SASEGT. The CDR3 consists of 15 residues. The J segment lost 4 bases and the V segment lost 5 bases, leaving 5 bases of the junction unmatched. The CDR3 DNA sequence: TGTGCCAGCAGTCTCCGGGACAGGGGAAATCAGCCCCAGCATTTT. It is translated as CASSLRDRGNQPQHF.

The gene calls are TRBV2 and TRBJ1-6; no clear D. CDR1 is SNHLY and CDR2 is FYNNEI in the germline V gene. CDR3 length equals 14 residues. Trimming shortened V by 4 bases and J by 8 bases, and 12 bases separated the two germline ends. Written as DNA, the CDR3 is TGTGCCAGCAGTGTATCCGCTCGGGATTCACCCCTCCACTTT. Encoded protein: CASSVSARDSPLHF.

In this sample, this clone turned up once. V and J are TRBV19 and TRBJ1-1; 9 bases align to TRBD1. CDR3 size: 15 residues. The germline gives CDR1 LNHDA, CDR2 SQIVND (reference sequence). The ends lost 6 bases at V and 1 base at J; junction bases unmatched: 6. Here the CDR3 DNA reads TGTGCCAGTAGGGGAACAGGGGGCGCGAACACTGAAGCTTTCTTT. Translating it yields CASRGTGGANTEAFF.

The chain employs TRBV20-1 and TRBJ1-1; a possible D gene is TRBD1 (5 bases). The V gene's germline CDR1 is DFQATT and CDR2 SNEGSKA (reference sequence). V was clipped by 8 bases and J by 6 bases, with 13 bases between them. The CDR3 loop spans 11 amino acids. The CDR3 DNA follows: TGCAGTTTACCAGGGAGCGCTGAAGCTTTCTTT. Its translation: CSLPGSAEAFF.